These T cell receptor beta chains were read from a single sample in a study of shared clonotypes between healthy human individuals. Generated by immunoSEQ multiplex PCR, the TCRdb table keeps only in-frame clones and is missing some. Here the sample spans over 2 million clones, approximately 94% being singletons. The sample taken for sequencing was naive CD8+ T cells sorted from blood. Receptor source: a man between 18 and 35 years old in good health. The CDR3 runs from the conserved cysteine through the conserved F or W. Fields, in order: V gene, J gene, D gene, CDR3 DNA, CDR3 protein. A D gene is named only where the DNA matches it firmly.

TRBV14	TRBJ2-6	.	TGTGCCAGCAGCTCCTATACGTGGTCCGGGGCCAACGTCCTGACTTTC	CASSSYTWSGANVLTF
TRBV5-4	TRBJ2-5	TRBD2	TGTGCCAGCAGCGCGGGACTAGCGGGGGGGCTTGAAGAGACCCAGTACTTC	CASSAGLAGGLEETQYF
TRBV28	TRBJ2-7	.	TGTGCCAGCAGTCCTTGGACAGCGAGCTCCTACGAGCAGTACTTC	CASSPWTASSYEQYF
TRBV7-9	TRBJ1-2	TRBD1	TGTGCCAGCAGCTTAGCCGGCCAGGGGGCTTCTGGCTACACCTTC	CASSLAGQGASGYTF
TRBV14	TRBJ2-1	.	TGTGCCAGCAGCCAATTCCAGGGCGTCCACAATGAGCAGTTCTTC	CASSQFQGVHNEQFF
TRBV4-1	TRBJ2-1	.	TGCGCCAGCAGCCACCCAGGAGAGAACAATGAGCAGTTCTTC	CASSHPGENNEQFF
TRBV7-6	TRBJ2-1	.	TGTGCCAGCAGCCTCCTCCGCAATGAGCAGTTCTTC	CASSLLRNEQFF
TRBV4-1	TRBJ1-1	TRBD1	TGCGCCAGCAGCACCTACAGGGGATCGAACACTGAAGCTTTCTTT	CASSTYRGSNTEAFF
TRBV7-9	TRBJ2-7	.	TGTGCCAGCAGCTTTGGGGGTATTGTATACGAGCAGTACTTC	CASSFGGIVYEQYF
TRBV11-2	TRBJ1-1	TRBD1	TGTGCCAGCAGCTTAGCGCCGACAGGGGGGGACACTGAAGCTTTCTTT	CASSLAPTGGDTEAFF
TRBV7-2	TRBJ1-4	.	TGTGCCAGCTCCCCGACCGGGACGGGAGAAAAACTGTTTTTT	CASSPTGTGEKLFF
TRBV27	TRBJ2-7	.	TGTGCCACCTCGGTTAATGGCGAGCAGTACTTC	CATSVNGEQYF
TRBV5-1	TRBJ1-1	.	TGCGCCAGCAGCTGGGAGGGGGTCGGGACTGAAGCTTTCTTT	CASSWEGVGTEAFF
TRBV13	TRBJ2-7	.	TGTGCCAGCAGCTTATCCCTAAAGGGTTTCTCCTACGAGCAGTACTTC	CASSLSLKGFSYEQYF
TRBV4-1	TRBJ2-7	TRBD2	TGCGCCAGCAGCCCGGGACTAGCGGCTAACTACGAGCAGTACTTC	CASSPGLAANYEQYF
TRBV7-9	TRBJ2-3	.	TGTGCCAGCAGCTTAGGGGCCGGGACAGATACGCAGTATTTT	CASSLGAGTDTQYF
TRBV29-1	TRBJ2-7	TRBD2	TGCAGCGTCCGTGGACTAGCTGGCTACGAGCAGTACTTC	CSVRGLAGYEQYF
TRBV19	TRBJ2-3	TRBD1	TGTGCCAGTAGTAGTTGGACAGGGCGAGATACGCAGTATTTT	CASSSWTGRDTQYF